What follows is one T cell receptor (beta chain) and its context. The data derive from a study of T cell responses to AZD1222 COVID-19 vaccine. The method was immunoSEQ multiplex PCR; TCRdb's version includes in-frame clones alone and lacks a portion of them. Among fewer than 85,000 clones listed, 75% to 90% were seen once. Trimming took off 5 bases at V and 7 bases at J, with 11 bases between the two ends. Per germline, CDR1 LGHNT and CDR2 FRNRAP. The CDR3 runs 13 residues. The TCR originated in an adult in good health. The chain links TRBV12-5 to TRBJ1-4; a possible D gene is TRBD1 (5 bases). The sample in question was peripheral blood, obtained on day 0 of AZD1222 vaccination. The CDR3 bases are TGTGCTAGTGGTACTTACGGGGGTGAAAAACTGTTTTTT. It codes for CASGTYGGEKLFF.